The 27 T cell receptor beta chains below come from one sample, sequenced in a study of blood T cell repertoires in COVID-19. The repertoire was sequenced with immunoSEQ multiplex PCR; TCRdb's copy has only in-frame clones and lacks some. The sample carries around 300,000 clones, 90% recorded once. The sequenced sample was PBMCs or T cells enriched from blood (not recorded which). The receptors here all came from a woman under 30 with acute COVID-19.

This clone was seen once. The J gene is TRBJ2-5, the V gene TRBV12-3 or TRBV12-4; 9 bases fit TRBD1. V was pared by 6 bases and J by 8 bases, with 4 bases of the junction left unmatched. CDR3 size: 12 residues. CDR3 loop: CASSRDRATQYF. As DNA, the CDR3 is TGTGCCAGCAGCCGGGACAGGGCAACCCAGTACTTC.

V gene TRBV9 combines with J gene TRBJ2-1, with a possible D match to TRBD2 (6 bases). The CDR3 consists of 15 residues. V was pared by 3 bases and J by 6 bases, with 16 bases between. Germline V gene lookup returns CDR1 SGDLS and CDR2 YYNGEE. CDR3 amino acids: CASSAIAVGGNEQFF. CDR3 nucleotide sequence: TGTGCCAGCAGCGCGATAGCGGTGGGTGGCAATGAGCAGTTCTTC.

J is TRBJ1-6 and V is TRBV28; D is perhaps TRBD1 (6 bases). The CDR3 contains 14 residues. The germline gives CDR1 MDHEN, CDR2 SYDVKM. V was trimmed by 5 bases and J by 4 bases, leaving 9 bases between them. CDR3 nucleotide sequence: TGTGCCAGCAGTCGCACAGGGTATAATTCACCCCTCCACTTT. Protein sequence: CASSRTGYNSPLHF. Looking up the rest from reference TRBV28 and TRBJ1-6 gives the full variable domain: DVKVTQSSRYLVKRTGEKVFLECVQDMDHENMFWYRQDPGLGLRLIYFSYDVKMKEKGDIPEGYSVSREKKERFSLILESASTNQTSMYLCASSRTGYNSPLHFGNGTRLTVT.

The J gene is TRBJ2-3, the V gene TRBV7-2; TRBD2 might be the D (5 bases). Per germline, CDR1 SGHTA and CDR2 FQGNSA. Trimming pared 0 bases from V and 4 bases from J, leaving 17 bases between. The CDR3 length is 17 residues. CDR3 nucleotides: TGTGCCAGCAGCTTAGCCTTCGGCAGTGGAGGCCCAGATACGCAGTATTTT. This gives the protein CASSLAFGSGGPDTQYF.

The chain joins TRBV20-1 to TRBJ2-7; 7 nucleotides line up with TRBD1. Germline V CDR1 and CDR2: DFQATT, SNEGSKA (reference sequence). V gave up 5 bases and J gave up 3 bases; unmatched junction bases: 7. The CDR3 contains 13 residues. CDR3 loop: CSARGQADYEQYF. The DNA of the CDR3 is TGCAGTGCTCGTGGACAGGCCGACTACGAGCAGTACTTC.

This chain uses TRBV19 with TRBJ2-7; the match to TRBD1 covers 11 bases. Germline V gene data show CDR1 as LNHDA and CDR2 as SQIVND (reference sequence). With 9 bases clipped from V and 5 bases from J, the junction kept 9 bases outside the gene matches. This CDR3 contains 14 residues. The DNA of the CDR3 is TGTGCCAGCAAAGGACAGGGGGCAAGTGACGAGCAGTACTTC. It translates to CASKGQGASDEQYF.

As regards this clone: The same CDR3 can be traced to other DNA sequences in this sample. This chain links TRBV5-1 with TRBJ2-7, with 11 bases identical to TRBD2. This CDR3 comprises 16 residues. Germline-derived CDR1 and CDR2 are SGHRS and YFSETQ. Unmatched junction bases numbered 8, after V lost 0 bases and J lost 6 bases. The CDR3: CASSLGGTSGRGEQYF. CDR3 in DNA: TGCGCCAGCAGCTTGGGTGGGACTAGCGGCAGGGGCGAGCAGTACTTC.

V usage is TRBV5-1 and J usage is TRBJ1-3; a possible D gene is TRBD1 (6 bases). The CDR3 has 15 amino acids. V was pared by 0 bases and J by 4 bases, with 11 bases between. Per the germline V gene, CDR1 is SGHRS and CDR2 is YFSETQ. This CDR3 is CASSLDSGAGNTIYF. The CDR3 DNA follows: TGCGCCAGCAGCTTGGACTCAGGGGCGGGAAACACCATATATTTT.

The chain uses TRBV27 and TRBJ1-6, with 7 bases identical to TRBD1. The germline gives CDR1 MNHEY, CDR2 SMNVEV (reference sequence). The ends lost 8 bases at V and 2 bases at J; junction bases unmatched: 6. CDR3 length: 15 residues. CDR3 loop: CASRGQVAYNSPLHF. CDR3 coding DNA: TGTGCCAGCCGCGGACAGGTAGCCTATAATTCACCCCTCCACTTT.

The chain recombines TRBV27 with TRBJ2-1; TRBD2 matches 7 bases. The CDR3 is 14 residues long. Germline V CDR1 and CDR2: MNHEY, SMNVEV (reference sequence). The junction had 4 bases not matched to a gene; V was cut back by 5 bases and J by 3 bases. Here the CDR3 reads CASSSQRDYNEQFF. CDR3 DNA: TGTGCCAGCAGTAGCCAGCGGGACTACAATGAGCAGTTCTTC.

The chain has TRBV18 and TRBJ1-4, with 8 bases aligning to TRBD1. The CDR3 sequence is 16 residues long. V shed 2 bases, J shed 8 bases, and the junction held 10 bases outside the gene matches. CDR1 and CDR2 (germline): KGHSH, LQKENI. In DNA, the CDR3 is TGTGCCAGCTCACCAAGGACAGGGTTTGTGGAAGAAAAACTGTTTTTT. This codes for CASSPRTGFVEEKLFF.

This chain joins TRBV5-1 and TRBJ1-1; TRBD1 might be the D (6 bases). Looked up from germline, CDR1 is SGHRS and CDR2 is YFSETQ. The V end lost 2 bases, the J end lost 5 bases, and 16 bases lay between the germline ends. The CDR3 extends over 15 amino acids. The chain's CDR3 is CASSLSTQGGTEAFF. CDR3 nucleotide sequence: TGCGCCAGCAGCTTAAGTACACAGGGAGGGACTGAAGCTTTCTTT.

The CDR3 region is CASSTFTGGETEAFF. CDR3 nucleotides: TGTGCCAGCAGCACCTTCACAGGGGGGGAGACTGAAGCTTTCTTT. This chain uses TRBV5-4 with TRBJ1-1; TRBD1 matches at 8 bases. V shed 4 bases, J shed 5 bases, and the junction held 10 bases outside the gene matches. This CDR3 is 15 amino acids long. The V gene's germline CDR1 is SGHNT and CDR2 YYREEE (reference sequence).

The chain combines TRBV4-1 with TRBJ1-5, with D hard to call. The CDR3 extends over 13 amino acids. Germline V gene lookup returns CDR1 MGHRA and CDR2 YSYEKL. The V end was cut by 1 base, the J end by 5 bases, with 6 bases between. Written as DNA, the CDR3 is TGCGCCAGCAGCCAAGGCGATTATCAGCCCCAGCATTTT. It translates to CASSQGDYQPQHF.

V and J are TRBV28 and TRBJ2-1; D is unresolved. Trimming stripped 6 bases from V and 0 bases from J, with 15 bases between. Germline V lookup: CDR1 MDHEN, CDR2 SYDVKM. The CDR3 runs 16 residues. Written as DNA, the CDR3 is TGTGCCAGCAGCCTGGCTGACTGGAGCTCCTACAATGAGCAGTTCTTC. This gives the protein CASSLADWSSYNEQFF.

The rearrangement uses TRBV11-3 and TRBJ1-1; D is unresolved. V lost 7 bases to trimming and J lost 4 bases, with 16 bases between them. CDR3 size: 14 residues. In germline, CDR1 is SGHNT, CDR2 YENEEA. The chain's CDR3 is CASNISPRGTEAFF. CDR3 DNA: TGTGCCAGCAACATCTCACCGCGAGGCACTGAAGCTTTCTTT.

This chain connects TRBV4-3 to TRBJ2-2; D uncertain. Deletions cut 1 base from V and 5 bases from J, with 14 bases between. The germline V gene has CDR1 LGHNA and CDR2 YSLEER. The CDR3 contains 16 residues. CDR3 residues: CASSQVVSPATGELFF. CDR3 coding DNA: TGCGCCAGCAGCCAAGTTGTTAGCCCCGCGACCGGGGAGCTGTTTTTT.

The V gene is TRBV7-8, the J gene TRBJ2-2; perhaps TRBD2 as D (5 bases). The ends were cut back, 5 bases at V and 7 bases at J, with 14 bases in the middle. The CDR3 is made up of 14 amino acids. The V gene's germline CDR1 is SGHVS and CDR2 FQNEAQ. CDR3 bases: TGTGCCAGCAGCCCCCGGATCGGGATCGGGGAGCTGTTTTTT. Its protein is CASSPRIGIGELFF.

The genes are TRBV20-1 and TRBJ2-7, with D possibly being TRBD1 (6 bases). Per the germline V gene, CDR1 is DFQATT and CDR2 is SNEGSKA (reference sequence). CDR3 length: 13 amino acids. Trimming pared 3 bases from V and 9 bases from J, leaving 18 bases between. CDR3: CSASIQGTEVQYF. The CDR3 nucleotides are TGCAGTGCTAGTATCCAGGGGACGGAGGTGCAGTACTTC.

This clone was seen a few times. At the DNA level, this CDR3 is encoded by other sequences in the same sample as well. The J gene is TRBJ2-7, the V gene TRBV28; no definite D call. Germline CDR1 reads MDHEN; CDR2 reads SYDVKM. The CDR3 loop spans 10 amino acids. V dropped 6 bases and J dropped 3 bases, with 3 bases sitting between them. DNA for the CDR3: TGTGCCAGCAGCCGCTACGAGCAGTACTTC. As protein: CASSRYEQYF.

This clone came up once. V gene TRBV2 combines with J gene TRBJ2-2, with 9 bases that match TRBD1. The CDR3 consists of 15 residues. Germline V gene data show CDR1 as SNHLY and CDR2 as FYNNEI. The junction had 4 bases not matched to a gene; V was cut back by 2 bases and J by 6 bases. The CDR3 nucleotides are TGTGCCAGCAGTGAACAACAGGGGGCAGCCGGGGAGCTGTTTTTT. Translating it yields CASSEQQGAAGELFF.

The rearrangement joins TRBV28 to TRBJ2-7; 9 positions agree with TRBD2. V lost 7 bases and J lost 3; bases outside the gene matches: 4. The CDR3 totals 13 residues. Germline assignment: CDR1 MDHEN and CDR2 SYDVKM. This CDR3 reads CASTLAGYYEQYF. The DNA of the CDR3 is TGTGCCAGCACCCTAGCGGGGTACTACGAGCAGTACTTC.

The chain combines TRBV10-1 with TRBJ1-4; D may be TRBD1 (5 bases). V was shortened by 3 bases and J by 7 bases, with 9 bases between the two germline ends. Germline V gene sequence: CDR1 WNHNN, CDR2 SYGVQD (reference sequence). This CDR3 has 13 residues. The CDR3 loop is CASSDRVGEKLFF. CDR3 DNA: TGCGCCAGCAGTGACAGGGTGGGTGAAAAACTGTTTTTT.

This clone was found once. This sequence joins TRBV18 and TRBJ1-1; D unresolved. Germline CDR1 and CDR2: KGHSH and LQKENI. The CDR3 is 15 amino acids. V gave up 0 bases and J gave up 1 base, with 9 bases separating them. This CDR3 reads CASSPPLGANTEAFF. As DNA, the CDR3 is TGTGCCAGCTCACCACCTCTGGGCGCGAACACTGAAGCTTTCTTT.

This sequence joins TRBV27 and TRBJ2-1; D unclear. V was cut by 0 bases and J by 2 bases, with 8 bases left in between. The CDR3 is 15 residues long. Germline lookup yields CDR1 MNHEY and CDR2 SMNVEV (reference sequence). CDR3 loop: CASSLSGSTYNEQFF. The CDR3 bases are TGTGCCAGCAGTTTATCGGGCAGTACCTACAATGAGCAGTTCTTC.

The chain joins TRBV28 to TRBJ2-3; D possibly corresponds to TRBD2 (7 bases). Germline CDR1 is MDHEN and CDR2 is SYDVKM. Trimming removed 8 bases from V and 6 bases from J, with 24 bases in between. The length of the CDR3 is 16 residues. This CDR3 is CASFRGGASGADTQYF. The CDR3 DNA reads TGTGCCAGCTTTAGGGGGGGGGCCTCAGGGGCGGATACGCAGTATTTT.

This chain joins TRBV7-9 and TRBJ2-7, with D uncertain. V gave up 5 bases and J gave up 5 bases, with 10 bases separating them. The CDR3 sequence is 12 residues long. Germline CDR1 and CDR2: SEHNR and FQNEAQ (reference sequence). In DNA form, the CDR3 reads TGTGCCAGCAGCCCATTTAGCCACGAGCAGTACTTC. It translates to CASSPFSHEQYF.